Detailed here is one TCR beta chain. The sample originates from a study of blood T cell repertoires in COVID-19. The wider study: The analysed material was cDNA or gDNA that came from T cells, B-cell-depleted T cells, or PBMCs.

Under the authors' procedure: Estimates of nucleated cell counts were drawn from the amplification of reference gene primers. Clones were read by immunoSEQ multiplex PCR, and TCRdb kept only the in-frame ones, dropping some. V and J calls plus clone size are reproduced from that table; the DNA served to infer D and trimming. The table has 250,000 or so clones, about 84% seen once. Germline values: CDR1 MNHEY, CDR2 SVGEGT. V was clipped by 2 bases and J by 2 bases; unmatched bases: 10. The CDR3 totals 18 residues. The sequence was obtained from an elderly man with acute or convalescent COVID-19. The V call is TRBV6-2 or TRBV6-3, the J call TRBJ2-3; 10 nucleotides match TRBD2. The sample was peripheral blood. The CDR3 region is CASSYRRLAGAHTDTQYF. The CDR3 nucleotides are TGTGCCAGCAGTTACAGGCGCCTAGCGGGGGCCCACACAGATACGCAGTATTTT.